Reported below is one T cell receptor beta chain. Some clones are missing from TCRdb's copy, which holds only in-frame ones; the method was immunoSEQ multiplex PCR. The sample has over 650,000 clones, around 87% seen once. This specimen comes from a study of shared T cell receptors in the human thymus. This CDR3 comprises 17 residues. From germline, CDR1 is MGHRA and CDR2 YSYEKL. V dropped 0 bases and J dropped 0 bases, with 12 bases sitting between them. This sample was shared with a second study, whose subject was human thymus T cells. That investigation notes: Samples came from healthy Finnish infants during open corrective cardiac surgery. Thymus tissue for the work was resected from patients undergoing corrective heart surgery. V and J gene usage appeared biased in thymic and blood repertoires.

The specimen was thymocytes. This rearrangement joins TRBV4-1 to TRBJ1-3; no firm D call. This clonotype originated in a boy under two years old with a congenital heart defect. Here the CDR3 DNA reads TGCGCCAGCAGCCAAGATTTGGAGGAGAGCTCTGGAAACACCATATATTTT. Translation: CASSQDLEESSGNTIYF.